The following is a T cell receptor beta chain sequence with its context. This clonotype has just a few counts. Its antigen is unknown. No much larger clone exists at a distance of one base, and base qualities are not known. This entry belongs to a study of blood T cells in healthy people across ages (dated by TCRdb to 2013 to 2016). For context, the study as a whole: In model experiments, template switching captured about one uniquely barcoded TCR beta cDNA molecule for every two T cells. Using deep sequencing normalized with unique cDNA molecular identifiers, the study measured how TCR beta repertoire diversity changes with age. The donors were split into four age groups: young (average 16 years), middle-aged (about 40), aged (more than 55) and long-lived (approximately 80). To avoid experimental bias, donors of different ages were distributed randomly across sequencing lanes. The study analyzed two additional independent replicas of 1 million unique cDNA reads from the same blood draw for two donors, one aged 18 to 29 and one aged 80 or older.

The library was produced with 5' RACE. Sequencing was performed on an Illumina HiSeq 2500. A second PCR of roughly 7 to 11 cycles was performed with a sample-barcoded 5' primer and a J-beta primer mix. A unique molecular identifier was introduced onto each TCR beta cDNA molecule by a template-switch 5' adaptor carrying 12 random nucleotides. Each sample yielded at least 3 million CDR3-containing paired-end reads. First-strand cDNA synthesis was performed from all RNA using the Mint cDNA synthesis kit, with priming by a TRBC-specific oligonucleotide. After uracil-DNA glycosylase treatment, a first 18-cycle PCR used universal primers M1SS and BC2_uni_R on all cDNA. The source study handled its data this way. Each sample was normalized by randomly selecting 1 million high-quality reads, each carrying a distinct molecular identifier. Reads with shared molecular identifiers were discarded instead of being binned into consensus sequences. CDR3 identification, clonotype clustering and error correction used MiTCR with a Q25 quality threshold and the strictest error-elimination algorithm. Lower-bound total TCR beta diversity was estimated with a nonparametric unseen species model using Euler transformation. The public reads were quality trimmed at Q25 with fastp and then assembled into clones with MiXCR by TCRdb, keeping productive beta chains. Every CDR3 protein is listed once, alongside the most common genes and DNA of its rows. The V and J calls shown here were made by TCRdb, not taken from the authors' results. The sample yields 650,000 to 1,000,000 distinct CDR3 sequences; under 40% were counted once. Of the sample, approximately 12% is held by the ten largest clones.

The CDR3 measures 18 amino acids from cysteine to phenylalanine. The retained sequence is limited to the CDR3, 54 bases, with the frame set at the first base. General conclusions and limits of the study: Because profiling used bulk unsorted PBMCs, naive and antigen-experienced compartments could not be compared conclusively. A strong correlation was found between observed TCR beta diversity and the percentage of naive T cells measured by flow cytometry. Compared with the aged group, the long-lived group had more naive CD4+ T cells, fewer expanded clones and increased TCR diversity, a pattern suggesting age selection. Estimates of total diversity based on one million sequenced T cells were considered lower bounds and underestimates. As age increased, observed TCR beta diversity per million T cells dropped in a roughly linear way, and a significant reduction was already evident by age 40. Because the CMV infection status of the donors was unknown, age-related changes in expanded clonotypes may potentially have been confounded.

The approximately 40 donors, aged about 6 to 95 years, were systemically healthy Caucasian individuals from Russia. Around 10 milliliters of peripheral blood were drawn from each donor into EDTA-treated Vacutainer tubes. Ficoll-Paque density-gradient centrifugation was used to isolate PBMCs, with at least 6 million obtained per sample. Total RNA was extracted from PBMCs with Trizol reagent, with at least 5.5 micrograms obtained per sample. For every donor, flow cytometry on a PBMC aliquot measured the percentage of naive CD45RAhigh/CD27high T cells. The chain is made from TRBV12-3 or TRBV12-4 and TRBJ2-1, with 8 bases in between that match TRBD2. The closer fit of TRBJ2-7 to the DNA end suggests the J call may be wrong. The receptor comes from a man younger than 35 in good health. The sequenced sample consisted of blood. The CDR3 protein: CASSPRFSGTFSYNEQYF. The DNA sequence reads TGTGCCAGCAGTCCCAGATTTAGCGGGACCTTCTCCTACAATGAGCAGTACTTC.